These T cell receptor beta chains were read from a single sample in a study of cytomegalovirus exposure and HLA in healthy donors. The repertoire was sequenced with immunoSEQ multiplex PCR; TCRdb's copy has only in-frame clones and lacks some. The table includes 60,000 or so clones, 92% detected once. The sample taken for sequencing was PBMCs. The receptor source for this set is a woman aged 18-35 years in good health and CMV-seronegative. Both conserved end residues are part of each CDR3. D genes are given only for firm matches. For some rows the clone size is stated as once, few or many, or as a class when expanded; others skip it.

j_call,d_call,clone_size,v_call,cdr3_aa,cdr3_nt
TRBJ2-3,TRBD2,-,TRBV14,CASSQGWTSFTDTQYF,TGTGCCAGCAGCCAGGGATGGACTAGCTTCACAGATACGCAGTATTTT
TRBJ1-2,TRBD1,-,TRBV13,CASSRRTGTYGYTF,TGTGCCAGCAGCCGAAGGACAGGAACATATGGCTACACCTTC
TRBJ1-5,TRBD1,-,TRBV5-6,CASSSGQGAVHF,TGTGCCAGCAGCTCGGGACAGGGGGCTGTACATTTT
TRBJ2-7,-,-,TRBV5-1,CASSLVPGTYEQYF,TGCGCCAGCAGCTTGGTGCCGGGGACCTACGAGCAGTACTTC
TRBJ2-3,TRBD1,few,TRBV5-1,CASSRDGQGGRTDTQYF,TGCGCCAGCAGCCGGGACGGACAGGGTGGGCGCACAGATACGCAGTATTTT
TRBJ1-1,TRBD1,-,TRBV29-1,CSVDRGTEAFF,TGCAGCGTGGACAGGGGCACTGAAGCTTTCTTT
TRBJ1-4,TRBD1,-,TRBV2,CASNRDRDEKLFF,TGTGCCAGCAACCGGGACAGGGACGAAAAACTGTTTTTT
TRBJ2-7,TRBD2,-,TRBV4-2,CASSQGLAGESYEQYF,TGTGCCAGCAGCCAAGGACTAGCGGGAGAATCATACGAGCAGTACTTC
TRBJ2-5,-,-,TRBV5-1,CASSLGQEKETQYF,TGCGCCAGCAGCTTGGGACAGGAAAAAGAGACCCAGTACTTC
TRBJ2-3,TRBD1,-,TRBV29-1,CSVETGVGDTQYF,TGCAGCGTTGAAACAGGGGTGGGAGATACGCAGTATTTT
TRBJ1-2,-,-,TRBV4-1,CASSQEGGGGGGYTF,TGCGCCAGCAGCCAAGAGGGGGGGGGAGGAGGGGGCTACACCTTC
TRBJ2-7,-,-,TRBV11-1,CASSGGSVLSEQYF,TGTGCCAGCAGTGGAGGCTCGGTCCTTAGCGAGCAGTACTTC
TRBJ2-1,TRBD1,-,TRBV29-1,CSVGGDRDSYNEQFF,TGCAGCGTTGGAGGGGACAGGGACTCTTACAATGAGCAGTTCTTC
TRBJ1-5,TRBD1,-,TRBV4-1,CASSQVGTGNQPQHF,TGCGCCAGCAGCCAAGTCGGGACAGGTAATCAGCCCCAGCATTTT
TRBJ2-1,TRBD2,-,TRBV10-2,CASTDRLAGGDNEQFF,TGCGCCAGCACCGATCGGCTAGCGGGAGGCGACAATGAGCAGTTCTTC
TRBJ2-1,-,-,TRBV30,CAWTFYNEQFF,TGTGCCTGGACCTTCTACAATGAGCAGTTCTTC
TRBJ2-3,TRBD2,-,TRBV6-4,CASSGTSGNTDTQYF,TGTGCCAGCAGTGGGACTAGCGGGAACACAGATACGCAGTATTTT
TRBJ2-1,-,-,TRBV7-2,CASSLPPAANEQFF,TGTGCCAGCAGCTTACCCCCAGCGGCGAATGAGCAGTTCTTC
TRBJ2-2,-,-,TRBV7-9,CASRKTAGTGELFF,TGTGCCAGCAGAAAGACGGCAGGCACCGGGGAGCTGTTTTTT
TRBJ2-1,TRBD1,-,TRBV15,CATSRDTGGDEQFF,TGTGCCACCAGCAGAGATACAGGGGGCGATGAGCAGTTCTTC
TRBJ2-5,-,-,TRBV5-1,CASSRGDNSGPETQYF,TGCGCCAGCAGCCGGGGGGACAATTCAGGTCCAGAGACCCAGTACTTC
TRBJ2-1,TRBD2,-,TRBV20-1,CSAPLAGGRFF,TGCAGTGCACCCCTAGCGGGGGGGCGGTTCTTC
TRBJ2-1,-,-,TRBV7-9,CASSPQGGGPFEQFF,TGTGCCAGCAGCCCACAGGGGGGAGGGCCCTTTGAGCAGTTCTTC
TRBJ1-1,-,-,TRBV6-5,CASSYSGTPLGTFF,TGTGCCAGCAGTTACTCAGGGACACCCCTCGGCACTTTCTTT
TRBJ1-4,-,-,TRBV4-2,CASSQMDIRATNEKLFF,TGTGCCAGCAGCCAGATGGACATCAGAGCAACTAATGAAAAACTGTTTTTT
TRBJ1-1,-,once,TRBV30,CAWSGPHGGTEAFF,TGTGCCTGGAGCGGACCGCACGGAGGCACTGAAGCTTTCTTT
TRBJ2-6,-,-,TRBV19,CASSLRSSGANVLTF,TGTGCCAGTAGTCTACGGAGCTCTGGGGCCAACGTCCTGACTTTC
TRBJ2-7,-,-,TRBV27,CASSRNEATLYF,TGTGCCAGCAGTCGTAATGAGGCTACCCTATATTTC
TRBJ2-5,-,-,TRBV4-1,CASSQEGSVETQYF,TGCGCCAGCAGCCAAGAAGGGAGTGTGGAGACCCAGTACTTC
TRBJ1-6,-,-,TRBV11-3,CASSSQGGNSPLHF,TGTGCCAGCAGCTCACAGGGCGGGAATTCACCCCTCCACTTT
TRBJ2-1,-,-,TRBV7-9,CASSPRTGYNEQFF,TGTGCCAGCAGCCCCCGGACGGGGTACAATGAGCAGTTCTTC